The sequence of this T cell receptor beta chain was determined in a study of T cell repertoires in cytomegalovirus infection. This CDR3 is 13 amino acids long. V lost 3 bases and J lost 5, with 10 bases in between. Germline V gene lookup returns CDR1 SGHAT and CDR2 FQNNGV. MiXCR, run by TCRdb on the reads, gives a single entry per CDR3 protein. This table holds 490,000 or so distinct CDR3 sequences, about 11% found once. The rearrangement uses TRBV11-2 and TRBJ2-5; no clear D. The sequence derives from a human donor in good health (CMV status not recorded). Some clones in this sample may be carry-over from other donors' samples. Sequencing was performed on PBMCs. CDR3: CASSFDVRETQYF. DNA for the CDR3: TGTGCCAGCAGCTTCGATGTCCGGGAGACCCAGTACTTC. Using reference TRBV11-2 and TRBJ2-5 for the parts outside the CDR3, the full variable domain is EAGVAQSPRYKIIEKRQSVAFWCNPISGHATLYWYQQILGQGPKLLIQFQNNGVVDDSQLPKDRFSAERLKGVDSTLKIQPAKLEDSAVYLCASSFDVRETQYFGPGTRLLVL.